Reported below is one TCR beta chain. This entry comes from a study of PD-1 blockade in classical Hodgkin lymphoma. This CDR3 region has 14 residues. J lost 0 bases, V lost 6 bases, and 5 bases had no gene match. Germline CDR1 SGHNT, CDR2 YYREEE (reference sequence). Sequencing was performed with immunoSEQ multiplex PCR; in TCRdb, only in-frame clones are kept and a portion is missing. Among just over 20,000 clones listed, over 65% were seen once. Time point described: cycle 4 day 1 (C4D1), after more than five weeks of nivolumab. All patients relapsed after autologous stem cell transplantation, and brentuximab vedotin exposure varied.

Sample: peripheral blood mononuclear cells (PBMCs), taken before the fourth cycle of nivolumab. The V call is TRBV5-4, the J call TRBJ1-1, with 7 bases that match TRBD1. The sequence derives from a human donor with classical Hodgkin lymphoma. CDR3 region: CASKTGTVNTEAFF. CDR3 bases: TGTGCCAGCAAAACCGGGACAGTGAACACTGAAGCTTTCTTT.